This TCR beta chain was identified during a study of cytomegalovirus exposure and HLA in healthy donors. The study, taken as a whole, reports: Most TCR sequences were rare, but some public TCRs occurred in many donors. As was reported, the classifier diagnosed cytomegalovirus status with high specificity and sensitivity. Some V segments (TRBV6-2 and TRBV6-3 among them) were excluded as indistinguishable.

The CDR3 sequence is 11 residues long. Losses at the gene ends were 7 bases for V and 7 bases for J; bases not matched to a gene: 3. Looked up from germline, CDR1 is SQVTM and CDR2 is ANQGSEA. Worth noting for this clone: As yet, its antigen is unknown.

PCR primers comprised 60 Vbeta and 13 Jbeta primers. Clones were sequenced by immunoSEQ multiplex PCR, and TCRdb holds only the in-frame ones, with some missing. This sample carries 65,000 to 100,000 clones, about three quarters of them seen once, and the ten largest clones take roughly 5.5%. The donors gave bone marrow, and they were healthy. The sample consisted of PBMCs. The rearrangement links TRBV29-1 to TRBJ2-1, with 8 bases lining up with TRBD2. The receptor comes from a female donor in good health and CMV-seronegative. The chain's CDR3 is CSATSGNEQFF. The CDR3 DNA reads TGCAGCGCTACTAGCGGAAATGAGCAGTTCTTC.